The clone carrying this TCR beta chain was counted many times. Its cognate antigen is unknown. CDR3 length: 13 residues. J lost 13 bases, V lost 3 bases, and 10 bases had no gene match. Looked up from germline, CDR1 is SGHRS and CDR2 is YFSETQ. TCRdb re-derived calls from the 5' RACE reads in MiXCR, one entry per CDR3 protein. The repertoire holds tens of thousands of distinct CDR3 sequences, with roughly 3.8% as singletons. This record belongs to a study of neurological immune-mediated disorders. Study as a whole: The disease course was relapsing-remitting in around 30 and secondary progressive in about 9% of the 34 multiple sclerosis patients.

Study observations and caveats: Expansion of TCR clones was greatest in HTLV-1-associated myelopathy and smallest in multiple sclerosis, where it fell below that of healthy controls. Private repertoires in all groups were suggested by the absence of shared CDR3 amino acid sequences among expanded clones across subjects.

Source material was 2 million unsorted PBMCs, stored at -80 °C in RNAlater. Sequenced material: PBMCs. The chain is built from TRBV5-1 and TRBJ1-1; 9 positions match TRBD1. The TCR sequence derives from a man between 60 and 70 years old with multiple sclerosis. The CDR3, as DNA: TGCGCCAGCAGCTCCGGGACAGGGTTAACGGTTTTCTTT. Translating it yields CASSSGTGLTVFF.